The clone carrying this TCR beta chain has only a few counts. No antigen is known for it. The record originates from a study of Ad26.COV2.S vaccination and SARS-CoV-2 variants. About the research overall: Once or twice, 56 days apart, Ad26.COV2.S was delivered intramuscularly.

Only in-frame clones appear in the TCRdb table, and some are missing; sequencing was by immunoSEQ multiplex PCR. The data show around 270,000 clones, approximately 88% seen once. Deletions cut 4 bases from V and 6 bases from J, with 9 bases between. Germline V gives CDR1 SEHNR, CDR2 FQNEAQ (reference sequence). CDR3 size: 12 residues. Sample treatment: some 20 received Ad26.COV2.S at low or high dose, single or two shots; 5 received placebo; per-sample allocation not given. Day 63 following the first vaccine or placebo injection was when the samples were taken. Expressing Wuhan-strain SARS-CoV-2 spike, an Ad26 vector served as the vaccine. Study-wide results and caveats: The authors reported substantial breadth in spike-specific CD8+ and CD4+ T cell responses after vaccination. Placebo recipients showed lower spike-specific TCR breadth than vaccinees.

This chain joins TRBV7-9 and TRBJ1-1; D remains ambiguous. The sample in question was peripheral blood, obtained in a trial of Ad26.COV2.S vaccine versus placebo. This sequence originates from a person between 18 and 65 years old who received the Ad26.COV2.S COVID-19 vaccine or a placebo. Here the CDR3 reads CASSYVLPEAFF. DNA for the CDR3: TGTGCCAGCAGCTACGTGCTCCCTGAAGCTTTCTTT.